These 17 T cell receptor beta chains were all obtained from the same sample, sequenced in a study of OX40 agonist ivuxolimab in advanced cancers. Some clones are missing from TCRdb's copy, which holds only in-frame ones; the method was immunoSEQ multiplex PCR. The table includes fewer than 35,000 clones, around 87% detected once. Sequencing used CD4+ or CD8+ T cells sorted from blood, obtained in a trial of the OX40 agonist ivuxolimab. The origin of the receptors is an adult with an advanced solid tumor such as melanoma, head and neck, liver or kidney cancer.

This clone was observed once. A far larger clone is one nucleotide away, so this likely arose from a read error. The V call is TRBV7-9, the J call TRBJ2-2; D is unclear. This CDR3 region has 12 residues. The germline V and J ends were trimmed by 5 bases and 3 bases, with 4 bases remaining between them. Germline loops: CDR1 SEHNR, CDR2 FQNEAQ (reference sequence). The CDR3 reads CASSPHTGELFF. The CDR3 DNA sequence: TGTGCCAGCAGCCCCCACACCGGGGAGCTGTTTTTT.

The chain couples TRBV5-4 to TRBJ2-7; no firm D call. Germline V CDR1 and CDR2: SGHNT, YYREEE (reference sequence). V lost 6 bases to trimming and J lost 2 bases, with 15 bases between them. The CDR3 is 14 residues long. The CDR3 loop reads CASTKHLDPYEQYF. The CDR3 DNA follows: TGTGCCAGCACCAAACATCTGGATCCCTACGAGCAGTACTTC. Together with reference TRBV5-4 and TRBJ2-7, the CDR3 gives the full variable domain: ETGVTQSPTHLIKTRGQQVTLRCSSQSGHNTVSWYQQALGQGPQFIFQYYREEENGRGNFPPRFSGLQFPNYSSELNVNALELDDSALYLCASTKHLDPYEQYFGPGTRLTVT.

The CDR3 bases are TGTGCCAGCAGCGTAGGAGGTGGTGAAAAACTGTTTTTT. Its translation: CASSVGGGEKLFF. The V gene is TRBV9, the J gene TRBJ1-4; no clear D. V lost 0 bases to trimming and J lost 7 bases, with 7 bases between them. The CDR3 is made up of 13 amino acids. Per the germline V gene, CDR1 is SGDLS and CDR2 is YYNGEE.

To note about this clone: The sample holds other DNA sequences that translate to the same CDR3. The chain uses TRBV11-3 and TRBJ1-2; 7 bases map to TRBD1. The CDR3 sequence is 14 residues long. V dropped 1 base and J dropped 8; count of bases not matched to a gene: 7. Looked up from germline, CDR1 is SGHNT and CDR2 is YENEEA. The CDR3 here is CASSLGAGGRGYTF. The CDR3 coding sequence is TGTGCCAGCAGCTTAGGGGCAGGGGGGCGAGGCTACACCTTC. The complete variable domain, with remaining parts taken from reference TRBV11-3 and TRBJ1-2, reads EAGVVQSPRYKIIEKKQPVAFWCNPISGHNTLYWYLQNLGQGPELLIRYENEEAVDDSQLPKDRFSAERLKGVDSTLKIQPAELGDSAVYLCASSLGAGGRGYTFGSGTRLTVV.

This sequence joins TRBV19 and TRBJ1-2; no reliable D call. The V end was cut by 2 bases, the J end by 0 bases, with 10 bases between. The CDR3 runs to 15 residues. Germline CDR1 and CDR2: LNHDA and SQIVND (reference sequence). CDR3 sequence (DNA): TGTGCCAGTAGTATAACCGGCGTTACTAACTATGGCTACACCTTC. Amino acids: CASSITGVTNYGYTF.

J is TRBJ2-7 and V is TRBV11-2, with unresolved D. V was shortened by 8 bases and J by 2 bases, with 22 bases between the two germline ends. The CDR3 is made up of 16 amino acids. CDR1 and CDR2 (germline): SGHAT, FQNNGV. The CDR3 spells CASPPPRALRTYEQYF. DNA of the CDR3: TGTGCCAGCCCACCGCCCCGGGCACTGAGGACCTACGAGCAGTACTTC.

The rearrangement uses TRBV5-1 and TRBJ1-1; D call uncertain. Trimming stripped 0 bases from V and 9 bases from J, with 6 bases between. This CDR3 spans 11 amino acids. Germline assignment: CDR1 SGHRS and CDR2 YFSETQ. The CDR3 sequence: CASSLGLKAFF. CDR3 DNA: TGCGCCAGCAGCTTGGGTCTGAAAGCTTTCTTT.

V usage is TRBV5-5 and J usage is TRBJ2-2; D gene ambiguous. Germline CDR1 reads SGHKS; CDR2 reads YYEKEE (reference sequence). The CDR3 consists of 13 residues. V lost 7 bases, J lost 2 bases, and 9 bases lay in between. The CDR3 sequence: CASGQVNTGELFF. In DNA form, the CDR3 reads TGTGCCAGCGGTCAGGTCAACACCGGGGAGCTGTTTTTT.

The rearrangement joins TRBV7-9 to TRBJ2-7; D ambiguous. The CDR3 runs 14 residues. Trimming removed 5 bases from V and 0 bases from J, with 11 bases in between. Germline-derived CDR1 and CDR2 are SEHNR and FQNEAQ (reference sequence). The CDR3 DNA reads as TGTGCCAGCAGCGCCCCGGAGACCTCCTACGAGCAGTACTTC. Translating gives CASSAPETSYEQYF. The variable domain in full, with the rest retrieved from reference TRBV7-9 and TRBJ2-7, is DTGVSQNPRHKITKRGQNVTFRCDPISEHNRLYWYRQTLGQGPEFLTYFQNEAQLEKSRLLSDRFSAERPKGSFSTLEIQRTEQGDSAMYLCASSAPETSYEQYFGPGTRLTVT.

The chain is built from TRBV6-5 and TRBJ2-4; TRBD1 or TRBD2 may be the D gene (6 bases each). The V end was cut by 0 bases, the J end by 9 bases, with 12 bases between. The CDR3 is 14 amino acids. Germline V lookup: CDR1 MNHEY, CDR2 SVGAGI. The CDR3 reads CASSYSKGGGIQYF. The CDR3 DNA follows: TGTGCCAGCAGTTACTCGAAGGGGGGAGGCATTCAGTACTTC.

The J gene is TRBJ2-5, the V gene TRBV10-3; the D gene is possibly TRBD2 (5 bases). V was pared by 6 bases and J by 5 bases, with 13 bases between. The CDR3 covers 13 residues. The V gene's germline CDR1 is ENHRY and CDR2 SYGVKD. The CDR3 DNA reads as TGTGCCATCAGGACCGCGGGTAGGGAGACCCAGTACTTC. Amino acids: CAIRTAGRETQYF.

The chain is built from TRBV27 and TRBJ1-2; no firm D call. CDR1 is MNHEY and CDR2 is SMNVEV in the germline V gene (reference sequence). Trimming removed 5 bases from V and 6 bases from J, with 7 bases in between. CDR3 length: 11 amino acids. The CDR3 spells CASSPRHGYTF. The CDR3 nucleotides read TGTGCCAGCAGTCCCCGTCATGGCTACACCTTC.

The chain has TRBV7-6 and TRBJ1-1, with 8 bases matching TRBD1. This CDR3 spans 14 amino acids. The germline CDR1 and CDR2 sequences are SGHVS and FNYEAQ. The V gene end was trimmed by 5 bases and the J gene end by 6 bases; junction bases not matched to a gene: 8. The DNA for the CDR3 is TGTGCCAGCAGCCCCGGGACAGGAGGCGCTGAAGCTTTCTTT. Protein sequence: CASSPGTGGAEAFF.

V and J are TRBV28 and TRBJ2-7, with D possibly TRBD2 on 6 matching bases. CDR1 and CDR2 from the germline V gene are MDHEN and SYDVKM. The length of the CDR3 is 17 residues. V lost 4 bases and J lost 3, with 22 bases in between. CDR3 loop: CASSYSPTGLTYYEQYF. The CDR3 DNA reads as TGTGCCAGCAGTTATTCCCCTACGGGACTTACCTACTACGAGCAGTACTTC.

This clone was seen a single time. For the CDR3, the DNA is TGTGCCAGCAGCCCGGACCCACTCCGGCAGGGAGAGACCCAGTACTTC. Translation: CASSPDPLRQGETQYF. The V gene is TRBV5-6, the J gene TRBJ2-5; D possibly corresponds to TRBD1 (5 bases). V lost 4 bases and J 4 bases, leaving 20 bases between the germline ends. The CDR3 sequence is 16 residues long. Germline V gives CDR1 SGHDT, CDR2 YYEEEE.

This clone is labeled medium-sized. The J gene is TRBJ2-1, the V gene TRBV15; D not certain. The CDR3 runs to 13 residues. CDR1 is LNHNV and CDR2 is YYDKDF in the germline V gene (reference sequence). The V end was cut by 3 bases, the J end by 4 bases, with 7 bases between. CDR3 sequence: CATSRARYNEQFF. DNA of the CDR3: TGTGCCACCAGCAGGGCCAGATACAATGAGCAGTTCTTC.

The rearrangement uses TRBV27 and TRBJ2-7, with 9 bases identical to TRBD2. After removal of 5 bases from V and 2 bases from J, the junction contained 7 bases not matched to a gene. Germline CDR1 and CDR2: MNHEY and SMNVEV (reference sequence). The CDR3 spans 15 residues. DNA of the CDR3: TGTGCCAGCAGTATACTAGCGGGTTCCCCCTACGAGCAGTACTTC. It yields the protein CASSILAGSPYEQYF.